One sample yielded the 14 T cell receptor beta chains listed below, sequenced in a study of blood T cell repertoires in COVID-19. Sequenced by immunoSEQ multiplex PCR; TCRdb stores in-frame clones only, minus some. The table has some 50,000 clones, under 90% seen once. The material sequenced was peripheral blood. The receptor set was obtained from a man aged 45-65 years with acute or convalescent COVID-19.

The rearrangement links TRBV28 to TRBJ1-4, with D unclear. This CDR3 comprises 12 residues. Per germline, CDR1 MDHEN and CDR2 SYDVKM. Trimming removed 5 bases at V and 4 bases at J, with 5 bases between. CDR3 region: CASSPINEKLFF. The CDR3 region has the DNA TGTGCCAGCAGTCCTATTAATGAAAAACTGTTTTTT.

The chain's CDR3 is CASTSGYEQYF. CDR3 DNA: TGTGCCAGCACCTCGGGATACGAGCAGTACTTC. The chain combines TRBV7-2 with TRBJ2-7, with D perhaps matching TRBD2 (5 bases). V was shortened by 7 bases and J by 4 bases, with 8 bases between the two germline ends. CDR3 length: 11 residues. CDR1 SGHTA and CDR2 FQGNSA come from the germline V gene.

The chain recombines TRBV10-3 with TRBJ1-3; D perhaps matches TRBD1 (5 bases). This CDR3 contains 15 residues. The germline gives CDR1 ENHRY, CDR2 SYGVKD. The ends were cut back, 4 bases at V and 4 bases at J, with 14 bases in the middle. The CDR3: CAISGEGLPGNTIYF. The CDR3 DNA follows: TGTGCCATCAGTGGGGAGGGGCTGCCCGGAAACACCATATATTTT.

V gene TRBV28 combines with J gene TRBJ2-5; D is possibly TRBD1 (6 bases). V was pared by 1 base and J by 4 bases, with 10 bases between. The CDR3 spans 14 residues. Germline CDR1 is MDHEN and CDR2 is SYDVKM. The CDR3: CASSLSGRGETQYF. CDR3 coding DNA: TGTGCCAGCAGTTTATCCGGCAGGGGAGAGACCCAGTACTTC. Looking up the rest from reference TRBV28 and TRBJ2-5 gives the full variable domain: DVKVTQSSRYLVKRTGEKVFLECVQDMDHENMFWYRQDPGLGLRLIYFSYDVKMKEKGDIPEGYSVSREKKERFSLILESASTNQTSMYLCASSLSGRGETQYFGPGTRLLVL.

The genes are TRBV15 and TRBJ1-1; a possible D gene is TRBD1 (6 bases). Looked up from germline, CDR1 is LNHNV and CDR2 is YYDKDF (reference sequence). The CDR3 sequence is 14 residues long. V lost 0 bases, J lost 4 bases, and 9 bases lay in between. The CDR3 loop reads CATSRELRGTEAFF. CDR3 DNA sequence: TGTGCCACCAGCAGAGAACTCAGGGGCACTGAAGCTTTCTTT.

The V call is TRBV9, the J call TRBJ2-3, with D maybe TRBD2 (5 bases). Trimming took off 0 bases at V and 6 bases at J, with 14 bases between the two ends. This CDR3 has 15 amino acids. Germline loops: CDR1 SGDLS, CDR2 YYNGEE. The CDR3 DNA sequence: TGTGCCAGCAGCGTAGTCCGGGGTGGGGTCGATACGCAGTATTTT. As protein: CASSVVRGGVDTQYF.

The rearrangement links TRBV30 to TRBJ2-7, with 7 bases matching TRBD1. The length of the CDR3 is 13 residues. In germline, CDR1 is GTSNPN, CDR2 SVGIG (reference sequence). V trimming: 0 bases; J trimming: 6 bases; junction bases outside the gene matches: 5. The CDR3 DNA reads as TGTGCCTGGAGTGTGGGGCAGGGGGTCGAGCAGTACTTC. It is translated as CAWSVGQGVEQYF.

The V gene is TRBV11-2, the J gene TRBJ2-7, with 10 bases identical to TRBD2. V lost 6 bases to trimming and J lost 1 base; unmatched junction nucleotides: 9. The germline gives CDR1 SGHAT, CDR2 FQNNGV. This CDR3 comprises 16 residues. The CDR3 DNA reads as TGTGCCAGCAGTCCTTGGAGCGGGAGGGCTTCCTACGAGCAGTACTTC. It is translated as CASSPWSGRASYEQYF.

The V and J genes are TRBV4-2 and TRBJ2-1; 9 bases align to TRBD2. After removal of 2 bases from V and 5 bases from J, the junction contained 1 base not matched to a gene. Germline CDR1 is LGHNA and CDR2 is YNFKEQ. The CDR3 has 14 amino acids. CDR3 amino acids: CASSQKREDNEQFF. CDR3 nucleotides: TGTGCCAGCAGCCAAAAGCGGGAGGACAATGAGCAGTTCTTC.

The J gene is TRBJ1-4, the V gene TRBV30; D ambiguous. V lost 7 bases, J lost 5 bases, and 5 bases lay in between. Germline CDR1 reads GTSNPN; CDR2 reads SVGIG (reference sequence). The CDR3 is made up of 10 amino acids. CDR3 DNA sequence: TGTGCCTTCGAGAATGAAAAACTGTTTTTT. Amino acids: CAFENEKLFF. Looking up the rest from reference TRBV30 and TRBJ1-4 gives the full variable domain: SQTIHQWPATLVQPVGSPLSLECTVEGTSNPNLYWYRQAAGRGLQLLFYSVGIGQISSEVPQNLSASRPQDRQFILSSKKLLLSDSGFYLCAFENEKLFFGSGTQLSVL.

The J gene is TRBJ2-1, the V gene TRBV3-1 (or the pseudogene TRBV3-2), with TRBD2 matching 10 bases. CDR3 size: 14 residues. Germline assignment: CDR1 LGHDT and CDR2 YNNKEL (reference sequence). The V and J ends lost 8 bases and 3 bases, in that order; junction bases with no gene match: 4. CDR3 protein: CASGLAGGYNEQFF. The CDR3 DNA reads as TGTGCCAGCGGCTTAGCGGGGGGCTACAATGAGCAGTTCTTC.

V usage is TRBV19 and J usage is TRBJ1-4; D remains ambiguous. In germline, CDR1 is LNHDA, CDR2 SQIVND (reference sequence). This CDR3 is 15 amino acids long. V was pared by 3 bases and J by 5 bases, with 13 bases between. CDR3 residues: CASSIGRSRNEKLFF. The DNA of the CDR3 is TGTGCCAGTAGTATCGGAAGGTCGAGGAATGAAAAACTGTTTTTT.

A few counts support this clone. The chain uses TRBV5-1 and TRBJ1-2; 7 bases align to TRBD1. The CDR3 length is 15 residues. Germline V CDR1 and CDR2: SGHRS, YFSETQ. The J segment lost 4 bases and the V segment lost 4 bases, leaving 10 bases of the junction unmatched. CDR3 nucleotides: TGCGCCAGCAGCGCCAACCGGGACAGCCTCTATGGCTACACCTTC. Translated, it gives CASSANRDSLYGYTF.

The chain links TRBV6-5 to TRBJ2-1; D possibly corresponds to TRBD2 (6 bases). The CDR3 extends over 15 amino acids. The V gene's germline CDR1 is MNHEY and CDR2 SVGAGI. Trimming shortened V by 6 bases and J by 7 bases, and 19 bases separated the two germline ends. The CDR3 nucleotides are TGTGCCAGCAGACCCCTACTGGGGGGTGGAAATGAGCAGTTCTTC. Amino acids: CASRPLLGGGNEQFF.